Here is one T cell receptor (beta chain) with its context. Its antigen is as yet unknown. These data originate in a study of cytomegalovirus exposure and HLA in healthy donors. General study findings and limits: The only immune exposure information that was available was CMV serostatus. The authors enumerated over 150 TCR beta chains as linked to cytomegalovirus.

The primer mix had 60 Vbeta and 13 Jbeta primers. Sequenced by immunoSEQ multiplex PCR; TCRdb stores in-frame clones only, minus some. The repertoire holds 150,000 to 180,000 clones, with around 80% as singletons. This CDR3 is built from 16 residues. The germline V and J ends were trimmed by 3 bases and 5 bases, with 16 bases remaining between them. The chain recombines TRBV23-1 with TRBJ1-4; D is unresolved. TRBV23-1 carries the ORF label, with uncertain function. The clonotype comes from a man aged 25 to 45 in good health and CMV-seropositive. The sequenced material came from PBMCs. The CDR3 is CASSHRAAARNEKLFF. The DNA of the CDR3 is TGCGCCAGCAGTCACCGTGCCGCGGCCCGGAATGAAAAACTGTTTTTT.